This TCR beta chain comes out of a study of blood T cells in healthy people across ages. Caucasian, healthy and from Russia, the donors were aged between about 6 and 90. There were at least 6 micrograms of total RNA extracted from every sample. This clonotype was seen a few times. The CDR3 runs 16 residues. The V gene's germline CDR1 is MNHEY and CDR2 SVGEGT. The ends were cut back, 0 bases at V and 5 bases at J, with 16 bases in the middle. A J-beta primer mix and a sample-barcoded 5' primer were used in a second PCR of about 7 to 11 cycles. The yield of each sample was at least 2.5 million CDR3-containing paired-end reads. MiXCR was run by TCRdb on the 5' RACE reads, yielding one entry per CDR3 protein. The sample carries over 950,000 distinct CDR3 sequences, more than 30% recorded once.

The source of this sequence is a man younger than 30 in good health. The sequenced sample was blood. The genes are TRBV6-2 or TRBV6-3 and TRBJ1-1; D remains ambiguous. CDR3 nucleotide sequence: TGTGCCAGCAGTTACTCGAGAGTGGGCTCAAGGACTGAAGCTTTCTTT. Translated: CASSYSRVGSRTEAFF.